The 32 T cell receptor beta chains presented below share a single source sample, sequenced in a study of blood T cell repertoires in COVID-19. The data were produced by immunoSEQ multiplex PCR, yet TCRdb's version contains in-frame clones alone and is incomplete. Of a few hundred thousand clones listed, around four fifths are singletons. The specimen sequenced was peripheral blood. These receptors all come from a woman in her fifties or sixties with acute or convalescent COVID-19.

J is TRBJ2-3 and V is TRBV9, with D perhaps matching TRBD1 (5 bases). V was trimmed by 4 bases and J by 2 bases, leaving 14 bases between them. Germline V gene lookup returns CDR1 SGDLS and CDR2 YYNGEE. This CDR3 is 15 amino acids long. The CDR3 protein is CASSSLRGSTDTQYF. For the CDR3, the DNA is TGTGCCAGCAGCTCTTTAAGGGGATCCACAGATACGCAGTATTTT.

The gene calls are TRBV7-6 and TRBJ2-2; D is uncertain. The CDR3 contains 14 residues. Germline values: CDR1 SGHVS, CDR2 FNYEAQ. The V end was cut by 5 bases, the J end by 0 bases, with 7 bases between. The CDR3 region has the DNA TGTGCCAGCAGCCTCACTTCGAACACCGGGGAGCTGTTTTTT. Protein: CASSLTSNTGELFF.

This clone was counted once. The rearrangement links TRBV24-1 to TRBJ2-5, with D perhaps matching TRBD2 (7 bases). V lost 1 base to trimming and J lost 4 bases, with 15 bases between them. Germline CDR1 KGHDR, CDR2 SFDVKD. This CDR3 spans 16 amino acids. CDR3 loop: CATSDFSGRGGETQYF. The CDR3 nucleotides are TGTGCCACCAGTGATTTTTCAGGGAGGGGGGGAGAGACCCAGTACTTC.

The chain links TRBV4-1 to TRBJ2-5; a weak D match, TRBD1 (6 bases). V shed 1 base and J shed 3 bases, with 12 bases lying between them. This CDR3 is 15 amino acids long. The germline V gene encodes CDR1 MGHRA and CDR2 YSYEKL. Here the CDR3 DNA reads TGCGCCAGCAGCCAAGTGGGTCAGGGGAAAGAGACCCAGTACTTC. Translated, it gives CASSQVGQGKETQYF.

The rearrangement uses TRBV12-3 or TRBV12-4 and TRBJ1-1; weak D call: TRBD1 (5 bases). V was trimmed by 10 bases and J by 2 bases, leaving 14 bases between them. The CDR3 length is 13 residues. The CDR3 protein is CAIRMDTNTEAFF. Here the CDR3 DNA reads TGTGCCATCCGAATGGACACTAACACTGAAGCTTTCTTT.

The CDR3 reads CASSLAGGAGRTDTQYF. The CDR3 nucleotides read TGCGCCAGCAGCTTGGCCGGGGGGGCAGGGCGCACAGATACGCAGTATTTT. The chain is built from TRBV5-1 and TRBJ2-3, with 8 bases fitting TRBD2. With 0 bases clipped from V and 1 base from J, the junction kept 7 bases outside the gene matches. Germline V gene data show CDR1 as SGHRS and CDR2 as YFSETQ. CDR3 size: 17 residues.

The chain links TRBV6-5 to TRBJ1-1; unclear D gene. Trimming pared 2 bases from V and 4 bases from J, leaving 14 bases between. Per the germline V gene, CDR1 is MNHEY and CDR2 is SVGAGI. The CDR3 runs to 15 residues. The CDR3 DNA reads TGTGCCAGCAGTTACGTCCAGGTCCACACCACTGAAGCTTTCTTT. As protein: CASSYVQVHTTEAFF.

This clone showed up just once. The V gene is TRBV27, the J gene TRBJ2-7; D may be TRBD1 (7 bases). Deletions cut 6 bases from V and 7 bases from J, with 13 bases between. Per germline, CDR1 MNHEY and CDR2 SMNVEV (reference sequence). CDR3 length: 12 amino acids. CDR3 region: CASSPGGLEQYV. The CDR3 DNA reads TGTGCCAGCAGCCCAGGGGGGCTTGAGCAGTACGTC.

V and J are TRBV4-1 and TRBJ1-2; D unresolved. The V end was cut by 3 bases, the J end by 1 base, with 15 bases between. This CDR3 is built from 16 residues. Germline CDR1 is MGHRA and CDR2 is YSYEKL. The CDR3 sequence: CASSQLGRTYNYGYTF. The CDR3 DNA reads as TGCGCCAGCAGCCAGCTTGGCCGGACTTATAACTATGGCTACACCTTC.

The chain combines TRBV12-5 with TRBJ1-4; D call uncertain. CDR3 length: 12 residues. The V gene's germline CDR1 is LGHNT and CDR2 FRNRAP. The CDR3 nucleotides are TGTGCCCAACAGACTAATGATCGGAAACTGTTTTTT. Its protein product is CAQQTNDRKLFF.

V is TRBV7-3 and J is TRBJ2-1, with 9 positions matching TRBD2. The ends lost 8 bases at V and 4 bases at J; junction bases unmatched: 6. This CDR3 has 14 residues. CDR1 and CDR2 from the germline V gene are SGHTA and FQGTGA. The CDR3 DNA reads TGTGCCAGCGGCCCGGGACTAGCTTACAATGAGCAGTTCTTC. Translation gives CASGPGLAYNEQFF.

The V call is TRBV2, the J call TRBJ1-1; D is uncertain. The V gene lost 4 bases and the J gene lost 6 bases, with 12 bases spanning the gap. The CDR3 length is 13 residues. From germline, CDR1 is SNHLY and CDR2 FYNNEI. The CDR3 region has the DNA TGTGCCAGCAGTGGAGACACGGGAGCTGAAGCTTTCTTT. It is translated as CASSGDTGAEAFF.

The V and J genes are TRBV24-1 and TRBJ2-2, with a weak D call TRBD2 (7 bases). Germline lookup yields CDR1 KGHDR and CDR2 SFDVKD. V was clipped by 6 bases and J by 3 bases, with 22 bases between them. CDR3 length: 18 residues. In DNA, the CDR3 is TGTGCCACCAGTCCCGAAGGGCGGGGGCGAGGATACACCGGGGAGCTGTTTTTT. Translated, it gives CATSPEGRGRGYTGELFF.

The chain recombines TRBV7-9 with TRBJ1-2; D unclear. The germline V and J ends were trimmed by 3 bases and 6 bases, with 11 bases remaining between them. CDR1 and CDR2 (germline): SEHNR, FQNEAQ (reference sequence). The CDR3 runs to 13 residues. CDR3 protein: CASSFGSGDGYTF. The CDR3 nucleotides are TGTGCCAGCAGCTTTGGCAGCGGAGATGGCTACACCTTC.

The V and J genes are TRBV7-3 and TRBJ2-1; D not certain. The germline V and J ends were trimmed by 2 bases and 4 bases, with 6 bases remaining between them. The CDR3 sequence is 13 residues long. Germline V lookup: CDR1 SGHTA, CDR2 FQGTGA. The CDR3 DNA is TGTGCCAGCAGCTTACTCACATACAATGAGCAGTTCTTC. Its protein product is CASSLLTYNEQFF.

J is TRBJ2-1 and V is TRBV4-3; D may be TRBD2 (5 bases). Looked up from germline, CDR1 is LGHNA and CDR2 is YSLEER. With 4 bases removed from V and 8 bases from J, the gap between germline ends came to 30 bases. CDR3 length equals 19 residues. The CDR3 DNA reads TGCGCCAGCAGCCCGCAGTACCTATACGGTCCGGCGGGTAGGGATGAGCAGTTCTTC. Its translation is CASSPQYLYGPAGRDEQFF.

The J gene is TRBJ2-7, the V gene TRBV27; TRBD1 matches at 9 bases. The CDR3 extends over 13 amino acids. The V and J ends lost 5 bases and 7 bases, in that order; junction bases with no gene match: 6. Germline V CDR1 and CDR2: MNHEY, SMNVEV (reference sequence). As DNA, the CDR3 is TGTGCCAGCAGTCGTCCCGGGACAGGGGAGCAGTACTTC. This sequence encodes CASSRPGTGEQYF.

This chain connects TRBV12-3 or TRBV12-4 to TRBJ1-1, with D uncertain. Trimming left V 2 bases short and J 7 bases short, with 8 bases between. The CDR3 contains 12 residues. CDR3 residues: CASSLFPSEAFF. CDR3 bases: TGTGCCAGCAGTTTATTCCCTAGTGAAGCTTTCTTT.

This clone was observed a few times. This chain connects TRBV4-2 to TRBJ2-2, with 13 positions matching TRBD2. Germline lookup yields CDR1 LGHNA and CDR2 YNFKEQ. With 5 bases clipped from V and 2 bases from J, the junction kept 5 bases outside the gene matches. The CDR3 consists of 17 residues. The CDR3 protein is CASSAGLAGINTGELFF. CDR3 nucleotide sequence: TGTGCCAGCAGCGCGGGACTAGCGGGGATTAACACCGGGGAGCTGTTTTTT.

This chain connects TRBV7-9 to TRBJ1-6, with 8 bases fitting TRBD1. Trimming at V came to 1 base and at J to 5 bases, leaving 4 bases not matched to a gene. The CDR3 has 16 residues. Looked up from germline, CDR1 is SEHNR and CDR2 is FQNEAQ (reference sequence). CDR3 sequence reads: CASSLGLTGDNSPLHF. The DNA for the CDR3 is TGTGCCAGCAGCTTAGGGCTGACAGGGGATAATTCACCCCTCCACTTT.

This rearrangement joins TRBV2 to TRBJ2-5, with D possibly TRBD2 on 5 matching bases. Looked up from germline, CDR1 is SNHLY and CDR2 is FYNNEI. V was shortened by 6 bases and J by 5 bases, with 13 bases between the two germline ends. This CDR3 has 13 amino acids. The CDR3 here is CASSVPGSETQYF. DNA for the CDR3: TGTGCCAGCAGCGTGCCGGGGTCGGAGACCCAGTACTTC.

This chain joins TRBV3-1 (or the pseudogene TRBV3-2) and TRBJ2-1; TRBD2 agrees at 8 bases. The CDR3 sequence is 15 residues long. The junction had 5 bases not matched to a gene; V was cut back by 4 bases and J by 3 bases. The V gene's germline CDR1 is LGHDT and CDR2 YNNKEL (reference sequence). CDR3 nucleotide sequence: TGTGCCAGCAGCCCATGGACTAGCTTCTACAATGAGCAGTTCTTC. It is translated as CASSPWTSFYNEQFF.

This chain joins TRBV7-2 and TRBJ2-7, with 9 positions matching TRBD1. This CDR3 contains 13 residues. The germline CDR1 and CDR2 sequences are SGHTA and FQGNSA. V was clipped by 6 bases and J by 0 bases; unmatched bases: 0. CDR3 in DNA: TGTGCCAGCAGACAGGGGGCCTCCTACGAGCAGTACTTC. The encoded protein is CASRQGASYEQYF.

This chain links TRBV5-1 with TRBJ2-3, with TRBD1 identical over 8 bases. The germline CDR1 and CDR2 sequences are SGHRS and YFSETQ. V was clipped by 4 bases and J by 6 bases; unmatched bases: 16. The CDR3 totals 17 residues. CDR3 nucleotides: TGCGCCAGCAGCGTATCAACCATGACAGGGGCGAGTGATACGCAGTATTTT. As protein: CASSVSTMTGASDTQYF.

The genes are TRBV10-1 and TRBJ2-1; 9 nucleotides align to TRBD2. The CDR3 has 15 amino acids. CDR1 and CDR2 from the germline V gene are WNHNN and SYGVQD (reference sequence). J was trimmed by 4 bases and V by 7 bases; bases with no gene match: 8. CDR3 DNA sequence: TGCGCCAGCACCCTTCCGGGACTAGCTTACAATGAGCAGTTCTTC. Its translation: CASTLPGLAYNEQFF.

The sample holds one count of this clone. This chain uses TRBV25-1 with TRBJ2-1, with TRBD1 matching over 12 bases. The CDR3 loop spans 15 amino acids. The germline gives CDR1 MGHDK, CDR2 SYGVNS. The V gene end was trimmed by 4 bases and the J gene end by 4 bases; junction bases not matched to a gene: 2. The CDR3 DNA follows: TGTGCCAGCAGTGGGGACAGGGGGCTTTACAATGAGCAGTTCTTC. It specifies CASSGDRGLYNEQFF.

This clone was recorded only once. The V and J genes are TRBV10-3 and TRBJ2-5, with a tentative D call TRBD1 (6 bases). This CDR3 has 13 amino acids. V was clipped by 4 bases and J by 3 bases, with 9 bases between them. In germline, CDR1 is ENHRY, CDR2 SYGVKD. Written as DNA, the CDR3 is TGTGCCATCAGTGCCCAGGGGAAAGAGACCCAGTACTTC. It is translated as CAISAQGKETQYF.

V gene TRBV5-1 combines with J gene TRBJ2-2; maybe TRBD1 (5 bases). The CDR3 covers 16 residues. V lost 0 bases to trimming and J lost 0 bases, with 9 bases between them. Per germline, CDR1 SGHRS and CDR2 YFSETQ. The CDR3 here is CASSLESRANTGELFF. CDR3 DNA: TGCGCCAGCAGCTTGGAGTCCAGGGCGAACACCGGGGAGCTGTTTTTT. Full variable domain (outside the CDR3, taken from reference TRBV5-1 and TRBJ2-2): KAGVTQTPRYLIKTRGQQVTLSCSPISGHRSVSWYQQTPGQGLQFLFEYFSETQRNKGNFPGRFSGRQFSNSRSEMNVSTLELGDSALYLCASSLESRANTGELFFGEGSRLTVL.

The chain has TRBV4-1 and TRBJ1-2, with a tentative D call TRBD1 (5 bases). The V end lost 1 base, the J end lost 5 bases, and 11 bases lay between the germline ends. Looked up from germline, CDR1 is MGHRA and CDR2 is YSYEKL. CDR3 length: 14 residues. CDR3 protein: CASSQGTSRYGYTF. The CDR3 DNA sequence: TGCGCCAGCAGCCAAGGGACATCCCGTTATGGCTACACCTTC.

This rearrangement joins TRBV29-1 to TRBJ2-5, with D possibly TRBD1 on 6 matching bases. Trimming pared 8 bases from V and 1 base from J, leaving 11 bases between. The CDR3 runs to 12 residues. Per germline, CDR1 SQVTM and CDR2 ANQGSEA. CDR3 bases: TGCAGCCAGCAGGGGCCCCAAGAGACCCAGTACTTC. This sequence encodes CSQQGPQETQYF.

This clone occurred a few times. The chain joins TRBV5-5 to TRBJ1-5, with 7 bases matching TRBD1. With V trimmed by 7 bases and J by 5 bases, 15 bases remained unmatched. This CDR3 has 16 amino acids. CDR1 and CDR2 from the germline V gene are SGHKS and YYEKEE (reference sequence). CDR3 sequence reads: CASAQGGQGVDQPQHF. The CDR3 DNA reads as TGTGCCAGCGCCCAGGGTGGGCAGGGGGTGGATCAGCCCCAGCATTTT.

V and J are TRBV6-5 and TRBJ2-5; maybe TRBD1 (5 bases). The V and J ends lost 8 bases and 2 bases respectively, with 15 bases between them. Germline CDR1 MNHEY, CDR2 SVGAGI. The CDR3 covers 14 residues. The chain's CDR3 is CASGWMTDQETQYF. The CDR3 coding sequence is TGTGCCAGCGGATGGATGACAGATCAAGAGACCCAGTACTTC.